Shown below are 29 T cell receptor beta chains from a single sample sequenced in a study of PD-L1 blockade in urothelial cancer. TCRdb keeps only in-frame clones here, not all; method: immunoSEQ multiplex PCR. The table lists 55,000 to 70,000 clones, more than 70% of them singletons. The sequencing used PBMCs, collected around atezolizumab (anti-PD-L1) treatment. These receptors were taken from a man aged 45 to 65 with urothelial cancer.

This rearrangement joins TRBV9 to TRBJ2-5, with a possible D match to TRBD1 (6 bases). The V gene's germline CDR1 is SGDLS and CDR2 YYNGEE. The CDR3 spans 12 residues. Trimming stripped 3 bases from V and 3 bases from J, with 6 bases between. The CDR3 loop is CASSEGEETQYF. CDR3 sequence (DNA): TGTGCCAGCAGCGAGGGGGAAGAGACCCAGTACTTC.

The V and J genes are TRBV2 and TRBJ2-7; D possibly corresponds to TRBD2 (6 bases). The CDR3 is 12 residues long. V was cut by 0 bases and J by 12 bases, with 12 bases left in between. Germline V CDR1 and CDR2: SNHLY, FYNNEI. CDR3 sequence: CASSEARGSGYF. The CDR3 DNA reads TGTGCCAGCAGTGAAGCGCGGGGTTCCGGGTACTTC.

The chain couples TRBV6-1 to TRBJ2-2; D might be TRBD2 (6 bases). CDR1 and CDR2 (germline): MNHNS, SASEGT. The CDR3 consists of 15 residues. Trimming removed 8 bases from V and 0 bases from J, with 13 bases in between. CDR3 nucleotide sequence: TGTGCCAGCCGGGGGAGTCAGGCGAACACCGGGGAGCTGTTTTTT. It translates to CASRGSQANTGELFF.

Remarks on this clone: The junction shows a germline mismatch at one end, possibly a read error. The chain is built from TRBV28 and TRBJ1-1, with D uncertain. CDR1 MDHEN and CDR2 SYDVKM come from the germline V gene. The CDR3 loop spans 15 amino acids. CDR3 loop: CASRTSGLLNTEVFF. In DNA, the CDR3 is TGTGCCAGCAGGACGAGCGGACTATTGAACACTGAAGTTTTCTTT. The variable domain in full, completed from reference TRBV28 and TRBJ1-1, reads DVKVTQSSRYLVKRTGEKVFLECVQDMDHENMFWYRQDPGLGLRLIYFSYDVKMKEKGDIPEGYSVSREKKERFSLILESASTNQTSMYLCASRTSGLLNTEVFFGQGTRLTVV.

V and J are TRBV4-1 and TRBJ1-5; no reliable D call. The germline V and J ends were trimmed by 0 bases and 7 bases, with 4 bases remaining between them. Germline CDR1 and CDR2: MGHRA and YSYEKL. The CDR3 loop spans 12 amino acids. The CDR3 protein is CASSQEGQPQHF. The CDR3 bases are TGCGCCAGCAGCCAAGAGGGCCAGCCCCAGCATTTT.

V and J are TRBV30 and TRBJ2-1; tentative D call: TRBD1 (8 bases). Deletions cut 5 bases from V and 0 bases from J, with 14 bases between. Germline CDR1 GTSNPN, CDR2 SVGIG (reference sequence). The CDR3 spans 15 residues. The CDR3 sequence: CAWGRDRPSYNEQFF. As DNA, the CDR3 is TGTGCCTGGGGGAGGGACAGGCCCTCCTACAATGAGCAGTTCTTC.

The genes are TRBV18 and TRBJ2-1; TRBD2 matches 13 bases. Losses at the gene ends were 2 bases for V and 1 base for J; bases not matched to a gene: 2. The CDR3 has 17 residues. Germline V gene lookup returns CDR1 KGHSH and CDR2 LQKENI. Here the CDR3 reads CASSPGLAGVSYNEQFF. Written as DNA, the CDR3 is TGTGCCAGCTCACCAGGACTAGCGGGAGTTTCCTACAATGAGCAGTTCTTC.

The chain combines TRBV6-6 with TRBJ2-2; 7 bases agree with TRBD1. Unmatched junction bases numbered 10, after V lost 6 bases and J lost 6 bases. Germline-derived CDR1 and CDR2 are MNHNY and SVGAGI (reference sequence). CDR3 length: 15 residues. The CDR3 here is CASRGTAKKPGELFF. CDR3 sequence (DNA): TGTGCCAGCAGAGGGACAGCAAAAAAACCCGGGGAGCTGTTTTTT.

CDR3 residues: CASARDHNSPLHF. As DNA, the CDR3 is TGTGCCAGTGCCCGGGATCATAATTCACCCCTCCACTTT. The chain is built from TRBV19 and TRBJ1-6; D is uncertain. V was shortened by 8 bases and J by 5 bases, with 10 bases between the two germline ends. Germline-derived CDR1 and CDR2 are LNHDA and SQIVND (reference sequence). This CDR3 has 13 residues.

This clone was counted between two and nine times. J is TRBJ1-5 and V is TRBV18; 7 bases align to TRBD1. V lost 4 bases and J lost 7; bases outside the gene matches: 7. The CDR3 extends over 14 amino acids. Germline V CDR1 and CDR2: KGHSH, LQKENI. The CDR3 here is CASSRDSGGQPQHF. CDR3 coding DNA: TGTGCCAGCTCACGGGACAGCGGGGGGCAGCCCCAGCATTTT.

V is TRBV5-1 and J is TRBJ2-7; 7 nucleotides align to TRBD2. Germline CDR1 and CDR2: SGHRS and YFSETQ. The V segment lost 0 bases and the J segment 2 bases; nucleotides outside the gene matches: 5. This CDR3 is built from 15 residues. CDR3 sequence (DNA): TGCGCCAGCAGCTTGGCCTTGGGGGGGACCTACGAGCAGTACTTC. Its translation is CASSLALGGTYEQYF.

The chain is built from TRBV6-1 and TRBJ1-6; 7 bases map to TRBD1. The V gene's germline CDR1 is MNHNS and CDR2 SASEGT. Losses at the gene ends were 8 bases for V and 3 bases for J; bases not matched to a gene: 4. This CDR3 spans 14 amino acids. The CDR3 region is CASYGDSYNSPLHF. The CDR3 DNA sequence: TGTGCCAGCTACGGGGACAGCTATAATTCACCCCTCCACTTT.

The V and J genes are TRBV5-1 and TRBJ2-7; no clear D gene. V gave up 4 bases and J gave up 4 bases, with 15 bases separating them. Germline CDR1 reads SGHRS; CDR2 reads YFSETQ. The CDR3 is 14 amino acids. The CDR3 region is CASSLGSPGYEQYF. CDR3 coding DNA: TGCGCCAGCAGCCTGGGGTCCCCAGGTTACGAGCAGTACTTC.

The gene calls are TRBV5-6 and TRBJ2-3, with 12 bases that match TRBD2. With V trimmed by 0 bases and J by 1 base, 3 bases remained unmatched. The CDR3 loop spans 17 amino acids. Looked up from germline, CDR1 is SGHDT and CDR2 is YYEEEE. In DNA, the CDR3 is TGTGCCAGCAGCTTGGAGCCTAGCGGGAGGGGCACAGATACGCAGTATTTT. Translating it yields CASSLEPSGRGTDTQYF.

The chain is built from TRBV10-1 and TRBJ1-1, with 9 bases identical to TRBD1. The CDR3 has 16 amino acids. Germline trimming cut 7 bases from V and 7 bases from J; bases unmatched to any gene: 16. CDR1 is WNHNN, CDR2 SYGVQD, per germline (reference sequence). CDR3 nucleotide sequence: TGCGCCAGCACCCCAAGGGACAGGGCGAGGGGATTTGAAGCTTTCTTT. Its translation is CASTPRDRARGFEAFF.

This sequence joins TRBV6-6 and TRBJ2-5; D is possibly TRBD2 (5 bases). Germline CDR1 is MNHNY and CDR2 is SVGAGI (reference sequence). This CDR3 is built from 13 residues. V was cut by 6 bases and J by 4 bases, with 12 bases left in between. CDR3 in amino acids: CASRPAAGETQYF. The DNA of the CDR3 is TGTGCCAGCAGGCCGGCGGCGGGAGAGACCCAGTACTTC.

The CDR3 sequence is CASRYNGGSWQPQHF. The DNA of the CDR3 is TGTGCCAGCAGATATAACGGAGGGAGTTGGCAGCCCCAGCATTTT. The chain links TRBV28 to TRBJ1-5, with no clear D. The CDR3 totals 15 residues. The V end lost 6 bases, the J end lost 7 bases, and 19 bases lay between the germline ends. The germline gives CDR1 MDHEN, CDR2 SYDVKM.

This clone was seen a single time. The gene calls are TRBV2 and TRBJ2-1, with 9 bases identical to TRBD2. This CDR3 is 14 amino acids long. The germline gives CDR1 SNHLY, CDR2 FYNNEI. The V and J ends lost 7 bases and 2 bases, in that order; junction bases with no gene match: 3. CDR3: CASKGLATYNEQFF. In DNA form, the CDR3 reads TGTGCCAGCAAAGGACTAGCGACCTACAATGAGCAGTTCTTC.

This clone was observed a handful of times. This chain links TRBV14 with TRBJ2-7, with a tentative D call TRBD1 (5 bases). Trimming pared 1 base from V and 6 bases from J, leaving 10 bases between. From germline, CDR1 is SGHDN and CDR2 FVKESK. The CDR3 contains 13 residues. CDR3 bases: TGTGCCAGCAGCCAAGCTTCAGGGCCCGAGCAGTACTTC. Residues: CASSQASGPEQYF.

The chain carries TRBV7-9 and TRBJ2-5, with TRBD2 identical over 10 bases. V lost 2 bases and J lost 5; bases outside the gene matches: 2. CDR3 length equals 14 residues. CDR1 is SEHNR and CDR2 is FQNEAQ in the germline V gene (reference sequence). The CDR3 spells CASSLSSGGETQYF. The CDR3 coding sequence is TGTGCCAGCAGCTTATCTAGCGGGGGTGAGACCCAGTACTTC.

This chain joins TRBV5-5 and TRBJ2-5; 11 nucleotides align to TRBD2. V lost 4 bases, J lost 5 bases, and 7 bases stayed unmatched. This CDR3 region has 15 residues. Germline CDR1 is SGHKS and CDR2 is YYEKEE (reference sequence). DNA of the CDR3: TGTGCCAGCAGCGCACTAGCGGGGGATATGGAGACCCAGTACTTC. Encoded protein: CASSALAGDMETQYF. Full variable domain (missing parts from reference TRBV5-5 and TRBJ2-5): DAGVTQSPTHLIKTRGQQVTLRCSPISGHKSVSWYQQVLGQGPQFIFQYYEKEERGRGNFPDRFSARQFPNYSSELNVNALLLGDSALYLCASSALAGDMETQYFGPGTRLLVL.

The V gene is TRBV2, the J gene TRBJ2-1, with D maybe TRBD2 (6 bases). Trimming shortened V by 3 bases and J by 13 bases, and 22 bases separated the two germline ends. Germline CDR1 and CDR2: SNHLY and FYNNEI. This CDR3 has 15 amino acids. The CDR3 spells CASSDSFGAGTIQFF. The CDR3 DNA reads as TGTGCCAGCAGTGATAGTTTCGGGGCGGGGACGATTCAGTTCTTC.

As concerns this clone: Lacking the conserved final phenylalanine or tryptophan, this CDR3 likely reflects a read error. The limits of the CDR3 on the DNA are not certain, so only TCRdb's listed CDR3 is given. This rearrangement joins TRBV28 to TRBJ1-2; TRBD1, the D gene given by the table, was not confirmed from the DNA. The germline V gene encodes CDR1 MDHEN and CDR2 SYDVKM. The CDR3 spans 14 residues, counting both ends. This chain's CDR3 is CASSKHRLGQGPNL.

This clone has just a few counts. The DNA for the CDR3 is TGTGCCAGCAGTTTACAGCGAAACACTGAAGCTTTCTTT. It translates to CASSLQRNTEAFF. This chain links TRBV27 with TRBJ1-1; D remains unclear. Looked up from germline, CDR1 is MNHEY and CDR2 is SMNVEV (reference sequence). The CDR3 extends over 13 amino acids. Trimming stripped 2 bases from V and 2 bases from J, with 6 bases between.

The CDR3 DNA sequence: TGTGCCAGCGCTTCTCGACAGTCTAACTATGGCTACACCTTC. Protein sequence: CASASRQSNYGYTF. V gene TRBV28 combines with J gene TRBJ1-2; TRBD1 is a possible D gene (5 bases). Germline V gene sequence: CDR1 MDHEN, CDR2 SYDVKM. CDR3 length: 14 residues. Trimming stripped 8 bases from V and 0 bases from J, with 13 bases between.

This chain uses TRBV5-1 with TRBJ1-3, with no clear D. This CDR3 region has 14 residues. CDR1 SGHRS and CDR2 YFSETQ come from the germline V gene. Trimming left V 3 bases short and J 0 bases short, with 7 bases between. In DNA, the CDR3 is TGCGCCAGCAGCTCACAGAGCTCTGGAAACACCATATATTTT. Its protein is CASSSQSSGNTIYF.

The chain's CDR3 is CASRTGIGQGSEQYF. The CDR3 DNA is TGCGCCAGCAGGACAGGGATCGGGCAGGGCAGCGAGCAGTACTTC. The V call is TRBV4-1, the J call TRBJ2-7; 7 bases are a match to TRBD1. The CDR3 runs 15 residues. V gave up 6 bases and J gave up 6 bases; unmatched junction bases: 14. Germline V gives CDR1 MGHRA, CDR2 YSYEKL.

V and J are TRBV2 and TRBJ1-2; TRBD1 is a possible D gene (6 bases). In germline, CDR1 is SNHLY, CDR2 FYNNEI. There are 13 residues in the CDR3. Between the trimmed V and J ends, which lost 7 bases and 8 bases, there was a span of 17 bases. CDR3 in DNA: TGTGCCAGCAACACACAGGGCTTGGGGGGCTACACCTTC. It encodes CASNTQGLGGYTF.

The chain has TRBV5-1 and TRBJ2-1, with TRBD1 identical over 9 bases. Looked up from germline, CDR1 is SGHRS and CDR2 is YFSETQ. The CDR3 sequence is 14 residues long. J gave up 6 bases and V 4 bases, and 5 bases lay outside the gene matches. This chain's CDR3 is CASSLTTGGNEQFF. The CDR3 region has the DNA TGCGCCAGCAGCCTTACGACAGGGGGCAATGAGCAGTTCTTC.